The TCR beta chain under discussion was sequenced for a study of early T cells in non-severe SARS-CoV-2 infection. The germline V gene has CDR1 LNHDA and CDR2 SQIVND (reference sequence). With 4 bases removed from V and 2 bases from J, the gap between germline ends came to 14 bases. This CDR3 comprises 15 residues. A single record per CDR3 protein comes from TCRdb applying MiXCR to the 5' RACE reads. There are 25,000 to 30,000 distinct CDR3 sequences in the sample; roughly a tenth occur only once, and approximately 13% lies in the top ten. This clonotype was picked up many times. V usage is TRBV19 and J usage is TRBJ2-5; D is tentatively TRBD1 or TRBD2 (5 bases each). The sequencing sample was made of whole blood. This TCR derives from an adult who was a healthcare worker with PCR-confirmed SARS-CoV-2 infection or an uninfected control (not recorded which). The CDR3 region has the DNA TGTGCCAGTAGTACCCTAGGGACCGGTCAAGAGACCCAGTACTTC. Protein sequence: CASSTLGTGQETQYF.